The TCR beta chain under discussion was sequenced for a study of blood T cells in healthy people across ages. Donors were healthy Caucasian individuals from Russia aged about 6 to 90. PCR was performed a second time for roughly 7 to 11 cycles using a sample-barcoded 5' primer and a J-beta primer mix. Every sample returned 2.5 million or more CDR3-containing paired-end reads. One entry per CDR3 protein, called by TCRdb with MiXCR from the 5' RACE reads. The sample has over 500,000 distinct CDR3 sequences; about 50% are singletons. This CDR3 is 13 amino acids long. Losses at the gene ends were 10 bases for V and 6 bases for J; bases not matched to a gene: 9. CDR1 LGHNT and CDR2 FRNRAP come from the germline V gene. Study findings and constraints: The recorded TCR beta diversity per million T cells decreased in a roughly linear manner with age.

For this clonotype: Its specificity is unknown.

This chain links TRBV12-5 with TRBJ1-5, with TRBD1 matching over 7 bases. The TCR comes from an elderly woman in good health. The sample comprised blood. The CDR3 loop is CATATGYRQPQHF. The CDR3 DNA follows: TGTGCTACCGCGACAGGGTATCGTCAGCCCCAGCATTTT.